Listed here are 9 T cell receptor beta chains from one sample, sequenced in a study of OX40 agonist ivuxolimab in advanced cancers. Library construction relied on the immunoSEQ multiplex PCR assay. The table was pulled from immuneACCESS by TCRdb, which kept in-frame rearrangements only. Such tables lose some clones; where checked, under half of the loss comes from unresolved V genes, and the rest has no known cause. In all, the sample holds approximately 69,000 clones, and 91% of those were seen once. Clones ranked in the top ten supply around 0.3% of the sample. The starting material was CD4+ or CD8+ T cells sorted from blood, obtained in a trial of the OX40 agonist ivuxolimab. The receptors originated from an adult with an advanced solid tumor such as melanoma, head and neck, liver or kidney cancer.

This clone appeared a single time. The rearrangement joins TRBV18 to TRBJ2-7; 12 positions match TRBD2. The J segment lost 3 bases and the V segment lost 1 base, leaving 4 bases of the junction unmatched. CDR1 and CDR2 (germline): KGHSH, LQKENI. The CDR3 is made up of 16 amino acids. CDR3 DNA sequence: TGTGCCAGCTCACCACAGCTAGCGGGAGGGTTCTACGAGCAGTACTTC. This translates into CASSPQLAGGFYEQYF. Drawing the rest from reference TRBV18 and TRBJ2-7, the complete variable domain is NAGVMQNPRHLVRRRGQEARLRCSPMKGHSHVYWYRQLPEEGLKFMVYLQKENIIDESGMPKERFSAEFPKEGPSILRIQQVVRGDSAAYFCASSPQLAGGFYEQYFGPGTRLTVT.

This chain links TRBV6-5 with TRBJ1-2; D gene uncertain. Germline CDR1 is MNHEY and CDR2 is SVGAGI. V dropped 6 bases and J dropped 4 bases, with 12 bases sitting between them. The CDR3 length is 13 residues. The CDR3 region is CASSRTDLYGYTF. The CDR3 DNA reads TGTGCCAGCAGCCGTACGGATCTCTATGGCTACACCTTC.

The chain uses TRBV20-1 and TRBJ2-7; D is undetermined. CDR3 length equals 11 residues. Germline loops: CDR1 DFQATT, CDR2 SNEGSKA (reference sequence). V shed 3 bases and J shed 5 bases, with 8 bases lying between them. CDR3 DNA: TGCAGTGCTAGGTCCTTCCACGAGCAGTACTTC. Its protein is CSARSFHEQYF.

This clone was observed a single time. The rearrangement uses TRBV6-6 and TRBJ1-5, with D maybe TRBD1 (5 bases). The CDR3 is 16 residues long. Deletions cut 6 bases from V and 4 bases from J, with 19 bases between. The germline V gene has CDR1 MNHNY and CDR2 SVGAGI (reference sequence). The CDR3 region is CASSSPGGGRNQPQHF. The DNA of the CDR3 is TGTGCCAGCAGCTCCCCGGGGGGAGGTCGAAATCAGCCCCAGCATTTT.

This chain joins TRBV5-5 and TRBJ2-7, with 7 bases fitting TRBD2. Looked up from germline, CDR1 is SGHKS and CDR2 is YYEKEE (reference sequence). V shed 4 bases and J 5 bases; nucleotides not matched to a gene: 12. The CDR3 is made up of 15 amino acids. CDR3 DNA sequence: TGTGCCAGCAGCCCAGTTGGGGGAGGGACGGACGAGCAGTACTTC. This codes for CASSPVGGGTDEQYF. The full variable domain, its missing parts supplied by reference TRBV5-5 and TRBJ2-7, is DAGVTQSPTHLIKTRGQQVTLRCSPISGHKSVSWYQQVLGQGPQFIFQYYEKEERGRGNFPDRFSARQFPNYSSELNVNALLLGDSALYLCASSPVGGGTDEQYFGPGTRLTVT.

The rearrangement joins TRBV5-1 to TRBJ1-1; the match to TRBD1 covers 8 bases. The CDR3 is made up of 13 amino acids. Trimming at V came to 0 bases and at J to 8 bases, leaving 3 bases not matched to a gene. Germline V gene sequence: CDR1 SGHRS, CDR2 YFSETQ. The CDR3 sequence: CASSLGGQGEAFF. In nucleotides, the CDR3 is TGCGCCAGCAGCTTGGGCGGACAGGGAGAAGCTTTCTTT.

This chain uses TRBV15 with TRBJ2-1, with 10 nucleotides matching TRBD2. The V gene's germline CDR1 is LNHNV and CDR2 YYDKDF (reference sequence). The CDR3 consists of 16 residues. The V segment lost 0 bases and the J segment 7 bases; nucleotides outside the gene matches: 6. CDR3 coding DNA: TGTGCCACCAGCAGAGAATTAGCGGGAGGTGTAAATGAGCAGTTCTTC. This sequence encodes CATSRELAGGVNEQFF.

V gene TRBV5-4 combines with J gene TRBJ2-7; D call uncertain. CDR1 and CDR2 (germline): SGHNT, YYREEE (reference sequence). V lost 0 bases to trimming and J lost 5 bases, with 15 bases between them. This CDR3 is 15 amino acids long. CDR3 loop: CASSLEPLQFHEQYF. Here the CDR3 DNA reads TGTGCCAGCAGCTTGGAGCCACTCCAGTTCCACGAGCAGTACTTC.

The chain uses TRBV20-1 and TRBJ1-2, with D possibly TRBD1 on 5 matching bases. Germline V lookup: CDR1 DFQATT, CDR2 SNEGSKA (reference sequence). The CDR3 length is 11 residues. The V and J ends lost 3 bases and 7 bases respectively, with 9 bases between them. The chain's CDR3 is CSASGGGGYTF. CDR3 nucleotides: TGCAGTGCTAGTGGGGGGGGTGGCTACACCTTC.